Shown below are 14 T cell receptor beta chains from a single sample sequenced in a study of CD8 T cells in ankylosing spondylitis. Study-wide results and limits: Blood of patients with ankylosing spondylitis appeared to be characterized by a TCR beta motif of eight highly homologous variants.

Using its own MiXCR run on the 5' RACE reads, TCRdb lists one record per CDR3 protein. The sample contains under 850,000 distinct CDR3 sequences, 15% to 20% of which appear only once. Their antigens are not known. The sequenced sample was blood, either unsorted or a sorted T cell fraction (not recorded which). Receptors originate from a male donor with ankylosing spondylitis.

In DNA, the CDR3 is TGTGCCAGCAGTCTAAATGGGGTGTCGAGAACAGATACGCAGTATTTT. Translating gives CASSLNGVSRTDTQYF. The chain uses TRBV6-1 and TRBJ2-3, with no clear D. The V gene's germline CDR1 is MNHNS and CDR2 SASEGT. The CDR3 extends over 16 amino acids. V lost 5 bases, J lost 3 bases, and 18 bases lay in between.

This clonotype has only a few counts. V is TRBV10-3 and J is TRBJ2-1, with no clear D. With 0 bases removed from V and 9 bases from J, the gap between germline ends came to 9 bases. Germline V gene sequence: CDR1 ENHRY, CDR2 SYGVKD. This CDR3 contains 13 residues. CDR3 nucleotide sequence: TGTGCCATCAGTGAGTCGTGGGTATCTGAGCAGTTCTTC. Its protein is CAISESWVSEQFF.

The chain has TRBV18 and TRBJ1-5; 9 bases match TRBD1. V lost 5 bases and J lost 0; bases outside the gene matches: 5. The CDR3 is 16 residues long. Germline V CDR1 and CDR2: KGHSH, LQKENI. The CDR3 DNA is TGTGCCAGCTCATCCCGGGACAGGGCTAGCAATCAGCCCCAGCATTTT. It translates to CASSSRDRASNQPQHF.

The rearrangement uses TRBV2 and TRBJ2-3; D ambiguous. The CDR3 has 14 amino acids. CDR1 is SNHLY and CDR2 is FYNNEI in the germline V gene. V was clipped by 4 bases and J by 0 bases, with 8 bases between them. Here the CDR3 DNA reads TGTGCCAGCAGTGTTATAACTAGCACAGATACGCAGTATTTT. Residues: CASSVITSTDTQYF.

This clonotype was seen only a few times. J is TRBJ2-1 and V is TRBV20-1; no clear D gene. Deletions cut 1 base from V and 7 bases from J, with 14 bases between. The CDR3 has 14 residues. CDR1 is DFQATT, CDR2 SNEGSKA, per germline (reference sequence). The CDR3 bases are TGCAGTGCTAGAGCCCTAGTCGGTTTGAATGAGCAGTTCTTC. It translates to CSARALVGLNEQFF.

The chain has TRBV6-5 and TRBJ1-1, with TRBD1 as a possible D gene (5 bases). Germline lookup yields CDR1 MNHEY and CDR2 SVGAGI. The CDR3 contains 12 residues. The V gene lost 6 bases and the J gene lost 7 bases, with 12 bases spanning the gap. CDR3 amino acids: CASRNGALEAFF. In DNA, the CDR3 is TGTGCCAGCAGAAACGGGGCGCTTGAAGCTTTCTTT.

This clonotype has only a few counts. The rearrangement joins TRBV18 to TRBJ1-1; 7 bases align to TRBD1. Germline CDR1 is KGHSH and CDR2 is LQKENI. V lost 6 bases and J lost 1; bases outside the gene matches: 14. The CDR3 totals 17 residues. CDR3 amino acids: CASSAGGQGGRNTEAFF. CDR3 DNA sequence: TGTGCCAGCTCCGCCGGAGGGCAGGGGGGGAGGAACACTGAAGCTTTCTTT.

This chain connects TRBV4-2 to TRBJ2-6; D is perhaps TRBD2 (6 bases). Between the trimmed V and J ends, which lost 2 bases and 0 bases, there was a span of 14 bases. The CDR3 extends over 18 amino acids. Germline V lookup: CDR1 LGHNA, CDR2 YNFKEQ. In nucleotides, the CDR3 is TGTGCCAGCAGCCAACAGGAACAGACTAGCTCTGGGGCCAACGTCCTGACTTTC. Translating it yields CASSQQEQTSSGANVLTF.

This clonotype was counted a few times. The V gene is TRBV12-3 or TRBV12-4, the J gene TRBJ1-6, with unresolved D. V lost 5 bases to trimming and J lost 7 bases, with 12 bases between them. This CDR3 is 14 amino acids long. CDR3: CASSHDKYNSPLHF. CDR3 bases: TGTGCCAGCAGTCACGACAAGTACAATTCACCCCTCCACTTT.

This clonotype was detected ten times or more. The genes are TRBV29-1 and TRBJ1-1; possible D gene TRBD1, 6 bases. The CDR3 contains 11 residues. CDR1 SQVTM and CDR2 ANQGSEA come from the germline V gene. Trimming took off 5 bases at V and 8 bases at J, with 12 bases between the two ends. CDR3 DNA: TGCAGCGTTCAGAGTGGACAGGAAGCTTTCTTT. This encodes CSVQSGQEAFF.

This clonotype was seen more than once but under ten times. V is TRBV7-6 and J is TRBJ1-3; no definite D call. The V gene's germline CDR1 is SGHVS and CDR2 FNYEAQ. CDR3 size: 15 residues. V was pared by 2 bases and J by 5 bases, with 13 bases between. The CDR3 DNA is TGTGCCAGCAGCTTATTCGGGTTAACGAGAAACACCATATATTTT. It encodes CASSLFGLTRNTIYF.

This clonotype was found once. The chain couples TRBV28 to TRBJ1-2; possibly TRBD1 for D (5 bases). The CDR3 length is 15 residues. The ends were cut back, 5 bases at V and 0 bases at J, with 13 bases in the middle. Germline assignment: CDR1 MDHEN and CDR2 SYDVKM. CDR3 amino acids: CASSGRGASNYGYTF. The CDR3 nucleotides are TGTGCCAGCAGTGGCCGAGGGGCTTCTAACTATGGCTACACCTTC.

The chain links TRBV5-6 to TRBJ1-1; 9 nucleotides agree with TRBD1. The V gene's germline CDR1 is SGHDT and CDR2 YYEEEE. V gave up 4 bases and J gave up 4 bases; unmatched junction bases: 8. The length of the CDR3 is 15 residues. The CDR3 coding sequence is TGTGCCAGCAGCGCGCCACAGGGGGCAGGCACTGAAGCTTTCTTT. Protein product: CASSAPQGAGTEAFF.

The J gene is TRBJ2-7, the V gene TRBV29-1; 12 nucleotides agree with TRBD1. The V gene end was trimmed by 4 bases and the J gene end by 5 bases; junction bases not matched to a gene: 3. CDR3 length: 13 residues. Germline V gene sequence: CDR1 SQVTM, CDR2 ANQGSEA. CDR3 region: CSVVGQGANEQYF. The CDR3 region has the DNA TGCAGCGTTGTGGGACAGGGGGCCAACGAGCAGTACTTC.